This T cell receptor beta chain was found in a study of siplizumab effects on memory and regulatory T cells. Study results and limitations: Neither a naive nor a memory phenotype was assignable to roughly 80-96% of proliferating CD4+ or CD8+ clones.

Comments on this clone: The target antigen is unknown.

This CDR3 spans 15 amino acids. Between the trimmed V and J ends, which lost 2 bases and 2 bases, there was a span of 7 bases. Per the germline V gene, CDR1 is MNHNY and CDR2 is SVGAGI (reference sequence). Assay: immunoSEQ multiplex PCR; the TCRdb copy retains only in-frame clones and omits some. The data contain approximately 97,000 clones, about 93% of them singletons. Specimen: CD4+ T cells sorted from blood. This clonotype originated in a human donor in good health. This chain links TRBV6-6 with TRBJ2-6, with unresolved D. The CDR3 nucleotides are TGTGCCAGCAGTTACGTAGGACCTGGGGCCAACGTCCTGACTTTC. It specifies CASSYVGPGANVLTF.